The 19 T cell receptor beta chains presented below share a single source sample, sequenced in a study of cytomegalovirus exposure and HLA in healthy donors. The PCR contained 60 Vbeta and 13 Jbeta primers. Clones were sequenced by immunoSEQ multiplex PCR, and TCRdb holds only the in-frame ones, with some missing. The data show roughly 100,000 clones, under 85% seen once. The sample was PBMCs. These TCRs come from a man aged 45 to 65 in good health and CMV-seropositive.

The rearrangement joins TRBV28 to TRBJ1-4; TRBD1 agrees at 11 bases. CDR1 is MDHEN and CDR2 is SYDVKM in the germline V gene. The CDR3 is 15 residues long. The V and J ends lost 2 bases and 11 bases, in that order; junction bases with no gene match: 7. The CDR3 protein is CASSLAGQGATKLFF. As DNA, the CDR3 is TGTGCCAGCAGTTTAGCCGGACAGGGGGCTACGAAACTGTTTTTT.

This chain connects TRBV7-2 to TRBJ2-1, with D perhaps matching TRBD1 (6 bases). The V gene's germline CDR1 is SGHTA and CDR2 FQGNSA. The V end was cut by 5 bases, the J end by 7 bases, with 12 bases between. The CDR3 consists of 13 residues. The CDR3 DNA sequence: TGTGCCAGCAGCACAGGGCCTGGGAATGAGCAGTTCTTC. Translating gives CASSTGPGNEQFF.

The rearrangement uses TRBV27 and TRBJ1-5; 8 nucleotides line up with TRBD1. Germline lookup yields CDR1 MNHEY and CDR2 SMNVEV (reference sequence). Unmatched junction bases numbered 8, after V lost 3 bases and J lost 7 bases. This CDR3 is 15 amino acids long. The DNA for the CDR3 is TGTGCCAGCAGTTTGACAGGGGTTACGGGCCAGCCCCAGCATTTT. The encoded protein is CASSLTGVTGQPQHF.

This chain links TRBV10-1 with TRBJ1-4; TRBD1 matches 7 bases. Unmatched junction bases numbered 9, after V lost 6 bases and J lost 8 bases. Germline CDR1 WNHNN, CDR2 SYGVQD (reference sequence). The CDR3 totals 14 residues. CDR3: CASREGAECEKLFF. The CDR3 region has the DNA TGCGCCAGCAGGGAGGGGGCAGAATGCGAAAAACTGTTTTTT.

This chain connects TRBV5-4 to TRBJ1-1; 8 bases match TRBD1. V gave up 2 bases and J gave up 4 bases; unmatched junction bases: 7. Germline values: CDR1 SGHNT, CDR2 YYREEE (reference sequence). The CDR3 is 15 residues long. The CDR3 loop reads CASSFGTGGVTEAFF. In nucleotides, the CDR3 is TGTGCCAGCAGCTTCGGTACAGGGGGGGTCACTGAAGCTTTCTTT.

The V and J genes are TRBV30 and TRBJ2-5; a possible D gene is TRBD1 (6 bases). The DNA end lines up better with TRBJ2-7; the J call may be wrong. CDR1 GTSNPN and CDR2 SVGIG come from the germline V gene (reference sequence). This CDR3 has 15 amino acids. The DNA for the CDR3 is TGTGCCTGGAGTGTACGCTCAGGGGATCTAAACGAGCAGTACTTC. Protein: CAWSVRSGDLNEQYF.

V and J are TRBV11-2 and TRBJ1-2, with 7 bases lining up with TRBD1. Losses at the gene ends were 5 bases for V and 2 bases for J; bases not matched to a gene: 5. Germline-derived CDR1 and CDR2 are SGHAT and FQNNGV. The CDR3 covers 14 residues. DNA of the CDR3: TGTGCCAGCAGCAGCAGGGGGAGCAACTATGGCTACACCTTC. Its translation: CASSSRGSNYGYTF.

The table lists this clone with a count of one. The rearrangement links TRBV14 to TRBJ2-2; the match to TRBD2 covers 9 bases. The junction had 3 bases not matched to a gene; V was cut back by 4 bases and J by 0 bases. The length of the CDR3 is 16 residues. Germline assignment: CDR1 SGHDN and CDR2 FVKESK. The CDR3 region is CASSLRTSANTGELFF. The CDR3 nucleotides read TGTGCCAGCAGCCTCCGGACTAGCGCGAACACCGGGGAGCTGTTTTTT.

V is TRBV6-1 and J is TRBJ1-6; 10 nucleotides agree with TRBD1. J was trimmed by 6 bases and V by 4 bases; bases with no gene match: 3. In germline, CDR1 is MNHNS, CDR2 SASEGT. The CDR3 contains 15 residues. CDR3 DNA sequence: TGTGCCAGCAGTGGACGGACAGGGGGTAATTCACCCCTCCACTTT. It encodes CASSGRTGGNSPLHF.

The chain combines TRBV28 with TRBJ1-4, with TRBD1 as a possible D gene (6 bases). Germline V gene data show CDR1 as MDHEN and CDR2 as SYDVKM. CDR3 length: 15 amino acids. V gave up 5 bases and J gave up 4 bases, with 14 bases separating them. Written as DNA, the CDR3 is TGTGCCAGCAGTGGGGTGGACAGTCTTAATGAAAAACTGTTTTTT. Translating it yields CASSGVDSLNEKLFF.

DNA for the CDR3: TGTGCCAGCAGCTTAATAGGCGGGAACCCCACCGGGGAGCTGTTTTTT. Translating it yields CASSLIGGNPTGELFF. The J gene is TRBJ2-2, the V gene TRBV7-3, with TRBD2 as a possible D gene (6 bases). Trimming pared 1 base from V and 4 bases from J, leaving 13 bases between. From germline, CDR1 is SGHTA and CDR2 FQGTGA. This CDR3 has 16 residues.

The gene calls are TRBV5-1 and TRBJ1-2, with D unresolved. This CDR3 has 14 amino acids. Germline assignment: CDR1 SGHRS and CDR2 YFSETQ. V was cut by 0 bases and J by 4 bases, with 10 bases left in between. CDR3 region: CASSLDSRTYGYTF. Here the CDR3 DNA reads TGCGCCAGCAGCTTGGACAGCCGCACCTATGGCTACACCTTC.

Note on this clone: A read error may account for a junction end that differs from germline. The chain recombines TRBV7-9 with TRBJ2-5; a possible D gene is TRBD2 (6 bases). The CDR3 extends over 14 amino acids. CDR1 and CDR2 from the germline V gene are SEHNR and FQNEAQ (reference sequence). The CDR3 sequence: CSSSLWDLQETQYF. The CDR3 DNA reads TGTTCCAGCAGCCTTTGGGACTTACAAGAGACCCAGTACTTC. Supplemented by reference TRBV7-9 and TRBJ2-5, the full variable domain reads DTGVSQNPRHKITKRGQNVTFRCDPISEHNRLYWYRQTLGQGPEFLTYFQNEAQLEKSRLLSDRFSAERPKGSFSTLEIQRTEQGDSAMYLCSSSLWDLQETQYFGPGTRLLVL.

V and J are TRBV19 and TRBJ2-4; 9 nucleotides align to TRBD2. Trimming took 5 bases from V and 7 from J; bases not matched to a gene: 12. Looked up from germline, CDR1 is LNHDA and CDR2 is SQIVND (reference sequence). The CDR3 has 16 amino acids. For the CDR3, the DNA is TGTGCCAGTAGTGGGGGACTAGCATTTAAAGGGAACATTCAGTACTTC. Translated: CASSGGLAFKGNIQYF.

Details on this clone: One end of the junction is discordant with germline, which a read error may explain. The chain combines TRBV12-5 with TRBJ2-3, with TRBD2 as a possible D gene (5 bases). The germline V gene has CDR1 LGHNT and CDR2 FRNRAP. CDR3 length: 15 residues. As DNA, the CDR3 is TGTGCTAGTGGTTTTACTCTAGAGGGTGCAGAAACGCAGTATTTT. The encoded protein is CASGFTLEGAETQYF.

The V call is TRBV29-1, the J call TRBJ2-7; 11 positions agree with TRBD2. There are 14 residues in the CDR3. Germline trimming cut 7 bases from V and 5 bases from J; bases unmatched to any gene: 10. The germline V gene encodes CDR1 SQVTM and CDR2 ANQGSEA. CDR3 in amino acids: CSGVSGRASNEQYF. The CDR3 nucleotides read TGCAGCGGGGTTAGCGGGAGGGCCTCTAACGAGCAGTACTTC.

The CDR3 loop is CASSPGQGDYGYTF. The CDR3 coding sequence is TGTGCCAGCAGCCCGGGACAGGGGGACTATGGCTACACCTTC. V and J are TRBV2 and TRBJ1-2; 11 bases align to TRBD1. CDR3 length: 14 amino acids. Trimming at V came to 6 bases and at J to 3 bases, leaving 3 bases not matched to a gene. Per the germline V gene, CDR1 is SNHLY and CDR2 is FYNNEI. Complete variable domain (other parts from reference TRBV2 and TRBJ1-2): EPEVTQTPSHQVTQMGQEVILRCVPISNHLYFYWYRQILGQKVEFLVSFYNNEISEKSEIFDDQFSVERPDGSNFTLKIRSTKLEDSAMYFCASSPGQGDYGYTFGSGTRLTVV.

This clone has more than one count but fewer than ten. The chain uses TRBV9 and TRBJ2-7; a possible D gene is TRBD2 (6 bases). The CDR3 is 13 residues long. The germline CDR1 and CDR2 sequences are SGDLS and YYNGEE. The V gene lost 0 bases and the J gene lost 7 bases, with 11 bases spanning the gap. CDR3 DNA: TGTGCCAGCAGCGTAGGTTTTGCGGGGGAGCAGTACTTC. Protein product: CASSVGFAGEQYF.

The CDR3 protein is CASSARTSGDNEQFF. The CDR3 region has the DNA TGCGCCAGCAGCGCAAGGACTAGCGGAGACAATGAGCAGTTCTTC. The rearrangement links TRBV5-1 to TRBJ2-1, with 10 bases that match TRBD2. CDR1 SGHRS and CDR2 YFSETQ come from the germline V gene. The V gene end was trimmed by 4 bases and the J gene end by 5 bases; junction bases not matched to a gene: 6. This CDR3 spans 15 amino acids.